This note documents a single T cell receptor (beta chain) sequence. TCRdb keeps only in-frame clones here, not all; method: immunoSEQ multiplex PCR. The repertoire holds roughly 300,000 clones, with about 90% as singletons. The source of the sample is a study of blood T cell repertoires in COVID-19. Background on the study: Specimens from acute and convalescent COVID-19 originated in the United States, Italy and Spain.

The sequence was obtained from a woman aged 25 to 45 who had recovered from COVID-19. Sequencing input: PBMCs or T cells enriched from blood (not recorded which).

CDR3 in DNA: TGTGCCTGGAGTCCCCAGGGGCACTATGGCTACACCTTC. As protein: CAWSPQGHYGYTF. V gene TRBV30 combines with J gene TRBJ1-2, with a possible D match to TRBD1 (6 bases). The CDR3 is made up of 13 amino acids. The V end was cut by 2 bases, the J end by 3 bases, with 10 bases between. Germline loops: CDR1 GTSNPN, CDR2 SVGIG (reference sequence).